This T cell receptor (beta chain) was identified during a study of T-cell reconstitution after alpha-beta-depleted transplantation in children listed by TCRdb under 2016. Study-level background: The study quantitatively tracked T-cell immune reconstitution after TCRalphabeta/CD19-depleted allogeneic hematopoietic cell transplantation in children using TCR repertoire profiling. Overall study results and their limits: About two months after transplant, the apparently early recovery of alphabetaT-cell counts reportedly depended on just several hundred clones that had expanded rapidly and came from non-depleted graft cells. Over subsequent months, a decline in hyperexpanded clone frequencies was noted, and after one year, T-cell counts and TCRbeta diversity were mostly ascribed to newly produced T cells. The high TCRbeta diversity at day 60 in some patients was ascribed to recipient T cells and intrathymic progenitors that had survived conditioning.

Library preparation used PCR. Instrument used: Illumina HiSeq 2500. Molecular barcoding was employed in the preparation of TCR libraries, with unique molecular identifiers being used to normalize TCRbeta repertoire quantification. The raw public data were reprocessed by TCRdb itself: fastp quality trimming at Q25, MiXCR clonotype calling, in-frame beta chains only. Rows with one shared CDR3 protein collapse into an entry with the most common genes and DNA. The sample profile shows around 270,000 distinct CDR3 sequences; around a tenth of them were found once. The ten top clones hold around 7.5% of the sample. Spanning cysteine to phenylalanine, the CDR3 consists of 14 amino acids. CDR3 DNA only is kept here, 42 bases in frame from base 1. Trimming at the junction amounts to 2 bases on V and 1 base on J, and the germline ends lie 9 bases apart. The germline V gene yields KGHSH for CDR1 and LQKENI for CDR2.

This clonotype was recorded a few times. There is no known antigen for this receptor. Nothing much larger sits one base from this clone, and base qualities are not available. Sample treatment or condition, as interpreted from the label and publication: allogeneic hematopoietic cell transplantation with graft depleted of TCRalphabeta T cells and CD19 B cells. The children who served as transplant recipients had been given grafts of TCRalphabeta/CD19-depleted allogeneic hematopoietic cells. This sample comprised PBMCs, obtained before TCRalphabeta/CD19-depleted stem cell transplant. The chain joins TRBV18 to TRBJ2-7, with the D gene not clear enough to name. This TCR was sampled from a boy less than two years old with acute myeloid leukemia, due to receive a stem cell transplant. The CDR3 corresponds to CASSPMALSYEQYF. Read as DNA, the sequence is TGTGCCAGCTCACCAATGGCGCTATCCTACGAGCAGTACTTC.